The entry below gives a single T cell receptor beta chain sequence along with its context. One junction end disagrees with the germline gene, perhaps due to a read error. The data were obtained in a study of CD8+CD57+ T cells in acquired aplastic anemia. Study information: Sorted CD4+ and CD8+ cell DNA averaged about 3 ug. For CD4+ cells, healthy donors had an average of roughly 11 million reads.

The CDR3 is 13 amino acids. CDR1 is GTSNPN, CDR2 SVGIG, per germline (reference sequence). According to the study, genomic DNA was the template for TCR beta VDJ and CDR3 profiling. TCRdb re-analysed the reads in MiXCR, keeping a single row per CDR3 protein. This table holds about 160,000 distinct CDR3 sequences, around 45% found once. This sequence was found in a human donor in good health. The chain links TRBV30 to TRBJ1-1; TRBD1 might be the D (6 bases). The sequenced sample was sorted CD4+, CD8+, or CD8+CD57+ T cells (not recorded which) from PBMCs. In nucleotides, the CDR3 is TGTGCCTCATCCAGGGGAATGAACACTGAAGCTCTCTTT. It yields the protein CASSRGMNTEALF.